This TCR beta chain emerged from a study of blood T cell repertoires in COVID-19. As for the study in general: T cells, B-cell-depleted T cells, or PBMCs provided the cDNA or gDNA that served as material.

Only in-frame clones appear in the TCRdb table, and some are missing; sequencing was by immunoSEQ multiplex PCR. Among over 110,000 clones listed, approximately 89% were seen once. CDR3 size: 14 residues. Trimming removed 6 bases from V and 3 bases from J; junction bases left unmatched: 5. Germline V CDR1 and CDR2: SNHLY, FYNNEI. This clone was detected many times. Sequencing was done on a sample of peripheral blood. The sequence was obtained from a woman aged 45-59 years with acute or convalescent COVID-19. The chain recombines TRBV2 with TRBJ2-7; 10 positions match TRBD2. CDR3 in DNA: TGTGCCAGCAGAGGGACTAGCGCTATCTACGAGCAGTACTTC. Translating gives CASRGTSAIYEQYF.